These 9 T cell receptor beta chains originate from one sample sequenced in a study of T cells after yellow fever vaccination. Using its own MiXCR run on the 5' RACE reads, TCRdb lists one record per CDR3 protein. The sample carries some 500,000 distinct CDR3 sequences, roughly 12% recorded once. Specimen: PBMCs, collected on the day of the yellow fever booster vaccination. These receptors all stem from a man aged 30-40 years who received the YFV17D yellow fever vaccine.

For this clonotype: The junction differs from germline at one of its ends, possibly a read error. The V and J genes are TRBV25-1 and TRBJ2-1; possibly TRBD1 for D (5 bases). The germline V gene encodes CDR1 MGHDK and CDR2 SYGVNS. The CDR3 runs to 16 residues. The CDR3 DNA reads as TGTGCCAGCAGTGACCCTCGGCAGGGTGTGGGCAATGAGCAGTTATTC. Translating it yields CASSDPRQGVGNEQLF.

This clonotype was seen only a few times. The J gene is TRBJ2-2, the V gene TRBV20-1; 8 bases map to TRBD2. V was pared by 6 bases and J by 7 bases, with 10 bases of the junction left unmatched. The CDR3 has 14 amino acids. Looked up from germline, CDR1 is DFQATT and CDR2 is SNEGSKA (reference sequence). CDR3 amino acids: CSAPGSGSGGELFF. The CDR3 nucleotides read TGCAGTGCCCCGGGGAGCGGGAGCGGCGGGGAGCTGTTTTTT.

J is TRBJ2-3 and V is TRBV27; 8 nucleotides line up with TRBD1. With 6 bases clipped from V and 0 bases from J, the junction kept 11 bases outside the gene matches. This CDR3 contains 17 residues. The germline V gene has CDR1 MNHEY and CDR2 SMNVEV (reference sequence). For the CDR3, the DNA is TGTGCCAGCAGATTAGAGGGACAGGTCTACAGCACAGATACGCAGTATTTT. It specifies CASRLEGQVYSTDTQYF.

V and J are TRBV20-1 and TRBJ2-7; D gene ambiguous. The CDR3 runs to 13 residues. Trimming removed 6 bases from V and 7 bases from J, with 19 bases in between. Germline CDR1 and CDR2: DFQATT and SNEGSKA (reference sequence). This CDR3 is CSAPMPQMGEQYF. In DNA, the CDR3 is TGCAGTGCGCCTATGCCGCAAATGGGTGAGCAGTACTTC.

This clonotype was seen repeatedly, ten times or more. The chain recombines TRBV5-1 with TRBJ2-2, with D maybe TRBD2 (5 bases). The CDR3 is 13 residues long. V was shortened by 4 bases and J by 8 bases, with 12 bases between the two germline ends. The germline V gene encodes CDR1 SGHRS and CDR2 YFSETQ. The CDR3 region has the DNA TGCGCCAGCAGCCTAGGACTTGAGGGGGAGCTGTTTTTT. Residues: CASSLGLEGELFF.

This clonotype occurred a few times. The chain couples TRBV9 to TRBJ2-1; unclear D gene. The CDR3 spans 15 residues. Germline lookup yields CDR1 SGDLS and CDR2 YYNGEE. Deletions cut 0 bases from V and 2 bases from J, with 9 bases between. Here the CDR3 reads CASSVGGGAYNEQFF. The CDR3 DNA is TGTGCCAGCAGCGTAGGAGGCGGAGCCTACAATGAGCAGTTCTTC.

V gene TRBV5-1 combines with J gene TRBJ2-1, with D perhaps being TRBD1 or TRBD2 (5 bases each). CDR1 and CDR2 (germline): SGHRS, YFSETQ. The CDR3 is made up of 13 amino acids. V lost 5 bases to trimming and J lost 6 bases, with 12 bases between them. The CDR3 reads CASSRDPPNEQFF. CDR3 DNA: TGCGCCAGCAGTCGGGACCCCCCCAATGAGCAGTTCTTC.

This rearrangement joins TRBV18 to TRBJ1-1; tentatively, D is TRBD1 (5 bases). CDR3 length: 13 amino acids. Germline lookup yields CDR1 KGHSH and CDR2 LQKENI. Deletions cut 4 bases from V and 4 bases from J, with 10 bases between. The CDR3 sequence: CASSLPGSTEAFF. As DNA, the CDR3 is TGTGCCAGCTCACTCCCAGGGAGCACTGAAGCTTTCTTT.

This clonotype was observed a handful of times. The chain links TRBV5-1 to TRBJ2-5; no reliable D call. The CDR3 contains 15 residues. V was pared by 5 bases and J by 3 bases, with 17 bases between. Per the germline V gene, CDR1 is SGHRS and CDR2 is YFSETQ. CDR3 amino acids: CASSSDWAFKETQYF. The CDR3 nucleotides are TGCGCCAGCAGTTCCGACTGGGCGTTTAAAGAGACCCAGTACTTC.